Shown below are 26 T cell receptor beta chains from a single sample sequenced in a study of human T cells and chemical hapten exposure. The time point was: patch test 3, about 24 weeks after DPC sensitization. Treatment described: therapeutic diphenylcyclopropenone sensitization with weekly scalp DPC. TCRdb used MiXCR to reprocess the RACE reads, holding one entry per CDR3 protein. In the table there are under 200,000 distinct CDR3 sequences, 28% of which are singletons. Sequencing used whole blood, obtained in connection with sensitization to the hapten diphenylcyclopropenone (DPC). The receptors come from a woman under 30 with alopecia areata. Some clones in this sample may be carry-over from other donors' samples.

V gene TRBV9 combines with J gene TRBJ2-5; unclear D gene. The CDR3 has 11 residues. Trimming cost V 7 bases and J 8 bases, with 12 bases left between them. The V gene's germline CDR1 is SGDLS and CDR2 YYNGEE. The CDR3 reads CASLLRHTQYF. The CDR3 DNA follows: TGTGCCAGCCTCCTTAGACATACCCAGTACTTC.

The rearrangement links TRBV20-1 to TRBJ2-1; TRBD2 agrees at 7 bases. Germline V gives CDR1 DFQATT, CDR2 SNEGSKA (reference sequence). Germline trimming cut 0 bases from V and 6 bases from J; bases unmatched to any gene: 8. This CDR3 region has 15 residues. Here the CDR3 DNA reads TGCAGTGCTAGAGATCTCGGAGCGGGACTCAATGAGCAGTTCTTC. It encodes CSARDLGAGLNEQFF.

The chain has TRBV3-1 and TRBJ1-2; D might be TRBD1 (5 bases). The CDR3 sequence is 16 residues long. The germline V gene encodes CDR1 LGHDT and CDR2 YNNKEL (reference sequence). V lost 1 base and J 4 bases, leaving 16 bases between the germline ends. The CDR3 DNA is TGTGCCAGCAGCCAAGGGGGAGCAGGGTCCAGCTATGGCTACACCTTC. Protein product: CASSQGGAGSSYGYTF.

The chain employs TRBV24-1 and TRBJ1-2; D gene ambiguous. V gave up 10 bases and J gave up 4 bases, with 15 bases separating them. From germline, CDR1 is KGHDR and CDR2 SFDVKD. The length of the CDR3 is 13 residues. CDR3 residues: CATEVGKFYGYTF. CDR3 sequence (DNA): TGTGCCACTGAGGTCGGGAAATTCTATGGCTACACCTTC.

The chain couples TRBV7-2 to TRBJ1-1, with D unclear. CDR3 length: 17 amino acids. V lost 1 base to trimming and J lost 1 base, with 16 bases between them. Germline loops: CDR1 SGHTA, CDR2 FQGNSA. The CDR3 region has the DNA TGTGCCAGCAGCTTAGGAGGTTATCCCTTACGGAACACTGAAGCTTTCTTT. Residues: CASSLGGYPLRNTEAFF.

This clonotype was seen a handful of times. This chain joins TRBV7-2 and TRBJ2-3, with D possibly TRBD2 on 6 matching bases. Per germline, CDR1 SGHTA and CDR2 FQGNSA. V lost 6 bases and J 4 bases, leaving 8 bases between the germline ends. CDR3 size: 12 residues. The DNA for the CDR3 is TGTGCCAGCAGGATAGCGGCAGATACGCAGTATTTT. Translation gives CASRIAADTQYF.

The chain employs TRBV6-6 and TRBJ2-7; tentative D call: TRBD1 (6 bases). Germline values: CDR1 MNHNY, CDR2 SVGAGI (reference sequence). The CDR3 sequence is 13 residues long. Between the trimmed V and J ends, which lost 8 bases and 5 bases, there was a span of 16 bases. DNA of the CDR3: TGTGCCAGCGCAATGGAGAAGGGGGACGAGCAGTACTTC. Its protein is CASAMEKGDEQYF.

In DNA form, the CDR3 reads TGTGCCAGCTCAGGTTCAGGCGACACTGAAGCTTTCTTT. Amino acid sequence: CASSGSGDTEAFF. V is TRBV18 and J is TRBJ1-1, with D hard to call. CDR1 is KGHSH, CDR2 LQKENI, per germline. This CDR3 is 13 amino acids long. The V end was cut by 5 bases, the J end by 3 bases, with 10 bases between.

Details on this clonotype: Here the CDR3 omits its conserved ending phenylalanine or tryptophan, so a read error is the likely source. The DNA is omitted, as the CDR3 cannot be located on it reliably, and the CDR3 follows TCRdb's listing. CDR3 loop: CASRTWTSGLG. The V and J genes are TRBV11-2 and TRBJ2-5; the DNA was not compared with TRBD2, the D call given in the table. CDR1 SGHAT and CDR2 FQNNGV come from the germline V gene. The CDR3 sequence runs 11 residues, both termini included.

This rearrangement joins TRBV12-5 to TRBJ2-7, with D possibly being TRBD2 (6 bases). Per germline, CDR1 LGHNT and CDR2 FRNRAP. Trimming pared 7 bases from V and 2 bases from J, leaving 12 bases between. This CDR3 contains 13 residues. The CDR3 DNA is TGTGCTAGTGCCCTCGGGGGAACCTACGAGCAGTACTTC. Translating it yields CASALGGTYEQYF.

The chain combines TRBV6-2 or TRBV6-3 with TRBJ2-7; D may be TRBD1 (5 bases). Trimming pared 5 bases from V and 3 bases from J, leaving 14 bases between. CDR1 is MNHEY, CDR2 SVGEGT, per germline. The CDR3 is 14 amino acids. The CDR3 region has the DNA TGTGCCAGCAGTCCCACGGACATACTCTACGAGCAGTACTTC. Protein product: CASSPTDILYEQYF.

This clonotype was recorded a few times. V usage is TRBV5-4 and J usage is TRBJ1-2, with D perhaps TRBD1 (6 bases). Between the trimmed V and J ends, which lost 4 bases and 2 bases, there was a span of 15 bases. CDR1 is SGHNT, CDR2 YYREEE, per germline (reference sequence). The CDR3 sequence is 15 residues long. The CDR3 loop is CASSAGGDNNYGYTF. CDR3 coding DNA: TGTGCCAGCAGCGCGGGGGGGGACAACAACTATGGCTACACCTTC.

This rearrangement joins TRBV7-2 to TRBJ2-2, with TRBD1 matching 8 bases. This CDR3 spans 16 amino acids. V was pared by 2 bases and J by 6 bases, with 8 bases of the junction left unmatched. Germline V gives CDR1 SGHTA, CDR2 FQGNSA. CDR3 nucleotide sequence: TGTGCCAGCAGCTTATTGAGCAGGGGGCAGGCCGGGGAGCTGTTTTTT. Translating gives CASSLLSRGQAGELFF.

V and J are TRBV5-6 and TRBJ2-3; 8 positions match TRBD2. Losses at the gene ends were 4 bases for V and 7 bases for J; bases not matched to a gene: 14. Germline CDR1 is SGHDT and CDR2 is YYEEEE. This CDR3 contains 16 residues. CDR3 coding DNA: TGTGCCAGCAGCACCAGAGCGGGGGCTATCGTGAATACGCAGTATTTT. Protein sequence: CASSTRAGAIVNTQYF.

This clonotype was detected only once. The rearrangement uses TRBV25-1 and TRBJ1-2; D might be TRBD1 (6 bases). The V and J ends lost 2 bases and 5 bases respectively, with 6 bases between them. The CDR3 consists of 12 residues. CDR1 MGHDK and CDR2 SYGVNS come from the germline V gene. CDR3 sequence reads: CASSEQGYGYTF. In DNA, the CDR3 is TGTGCCAGCAGTGAACAGGGGTATGGCTACACCTTC.

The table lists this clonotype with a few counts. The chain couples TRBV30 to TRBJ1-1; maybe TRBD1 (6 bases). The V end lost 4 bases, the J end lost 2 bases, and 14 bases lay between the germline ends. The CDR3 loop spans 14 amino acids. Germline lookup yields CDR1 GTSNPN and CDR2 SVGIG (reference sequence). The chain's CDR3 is CAWTPGHPNTEAFF. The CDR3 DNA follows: TGTGCCTGGACCCCGGGACATCCCAACACTGAAGCTTTCTTT.

The chain's CDR3 is CASLGTQRGTEAFF. The CDR3 DNA follows: TGTGCCAGCCTCGGGACGCAACGTGGAACTGAAGCTTTCTTT. This rearrangement joins TRBV6-2 or TRBV6-3 to TRBJ1-1; possibly TRBD1 for D (5 bases). Trimming pared 8 bases from V and 5 bases from J, leaving 18 bases between. The CDR3 has 14 residues. Germline CDR1 MNHEY, CDR2 SVGEGT.

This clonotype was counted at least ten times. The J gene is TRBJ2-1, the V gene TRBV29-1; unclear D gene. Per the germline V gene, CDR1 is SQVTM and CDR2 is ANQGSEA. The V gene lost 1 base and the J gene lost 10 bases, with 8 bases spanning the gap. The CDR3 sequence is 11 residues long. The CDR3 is CSVEGLGEQFF. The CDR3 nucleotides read TGCAGCGTTGAAGGTTTGGGGGAGCAGTTCTTC.

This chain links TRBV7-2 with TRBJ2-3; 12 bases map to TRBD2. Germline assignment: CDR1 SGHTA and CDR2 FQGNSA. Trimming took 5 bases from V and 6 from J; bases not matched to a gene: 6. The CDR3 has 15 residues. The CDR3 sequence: CASSRTSGEYDTQYF. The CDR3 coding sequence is TGTGCCAGCAGCCGGACTAGCGGGGAATATGATACGCAGTATTTT.

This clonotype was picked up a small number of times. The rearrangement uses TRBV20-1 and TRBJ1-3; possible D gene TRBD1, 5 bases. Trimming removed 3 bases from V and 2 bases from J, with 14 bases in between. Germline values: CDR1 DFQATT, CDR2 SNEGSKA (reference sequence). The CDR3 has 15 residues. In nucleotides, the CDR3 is TGCAGTGCTAGTGCCAGGGAAGGGACTGGAAACACCATATATTTT. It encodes CSASAREGTGNTIYF.

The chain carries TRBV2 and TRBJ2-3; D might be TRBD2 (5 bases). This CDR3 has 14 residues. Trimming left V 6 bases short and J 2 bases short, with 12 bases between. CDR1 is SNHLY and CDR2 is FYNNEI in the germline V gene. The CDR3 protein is CASRIDGNTDTQYF. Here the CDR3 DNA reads TGTGCCAGCAGGATCGACGGGAACACAGATACGCAGTATTTT.

The CDR3 spells CASSLGSKNNEQFF. In DNA, the CDR3 is TGTGCCAGCAGTTTAGGGTCCAAGAACAATGAGCAGTTCTTC. The chain is built from TRBV27 and TRBJ2-1; D is ambiguous. V lost 2 bases to trimming and J lost 5 bases, with 10 bases between them. Germline V gene sequence: CDR1 MNHEY, CDR2 SMNVEV (reference sequence). The CDR3 loop spans 14 amino acids.

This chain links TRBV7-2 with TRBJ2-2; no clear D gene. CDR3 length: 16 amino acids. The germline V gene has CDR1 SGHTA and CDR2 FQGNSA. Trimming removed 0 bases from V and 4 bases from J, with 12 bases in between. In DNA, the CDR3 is TGTGCCAGCAGCTTAGCCGCGACACACTCCACCGGGGAGCTGTTTTTT. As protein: CASSLAATHSTGELFF.

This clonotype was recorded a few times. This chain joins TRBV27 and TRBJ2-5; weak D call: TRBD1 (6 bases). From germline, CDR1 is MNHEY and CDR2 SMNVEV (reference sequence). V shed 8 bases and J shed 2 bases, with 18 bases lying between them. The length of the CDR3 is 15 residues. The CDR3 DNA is TGTGCCAGCCCTAGGGTCAGAGGGGGACAAGAGACCCAGTACTTC. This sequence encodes CASPRVRGGQETQYF.

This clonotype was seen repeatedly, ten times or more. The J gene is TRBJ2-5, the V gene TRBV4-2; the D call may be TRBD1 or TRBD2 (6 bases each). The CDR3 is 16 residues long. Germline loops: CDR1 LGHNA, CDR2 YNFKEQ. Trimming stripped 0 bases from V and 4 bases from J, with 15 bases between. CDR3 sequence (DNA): TGTGCCAGCAGCCAAGATTGGAGGGGGGCCGGAGAGACCCAGTACTTC. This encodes CASSQDWRGAGETQYF.

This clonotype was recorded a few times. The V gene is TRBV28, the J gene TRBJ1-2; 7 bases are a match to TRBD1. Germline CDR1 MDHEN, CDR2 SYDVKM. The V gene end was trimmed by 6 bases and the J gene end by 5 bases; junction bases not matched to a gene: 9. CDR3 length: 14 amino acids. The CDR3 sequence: CASSPEGAYYGYTF. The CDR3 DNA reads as TGTGCCAGCAGCCCGGAGGGGGCTTATTATGGCTACACCTTC.